This T cell receptor (beta chain) was sequenced in a study of regulatory T cells in long-lasting Graves disease. This clonotype occurred many times. The CDR3 loop spans 14 amino acids. Trimming took 5 bases from V and 7 from J; bases not matched to a gene: 10. Arm-PCR of CDR3 regions and iRepertoire HTBI primers were the basis on which TCR beta libraries were built. A single record per CDR3 protein comes from TCRdb applying MiXCR to the multiplex PCR reads. The profile covers roughly 500,000 distinct CDR3 sequences, with approximately 12% appearing a single time and roughly 8.9% taken by the ten largest. Described time point: newly diagnosed GD, antithyroid drugs for less than 3 months. The authors made the TCR library using RNA they extracted from PBMCs. Graves' disease was diagnosed by American Thyroid Association guidelines. These data were likewise used in another study, on T cells in Graves' hyperthyroidism and ophthalmopathy. That paper adds: The patients, who ranged from 18 to 65 in age, presented with newly diagnosed hyperthyroidism lasting under 2 months. A first-round RT-PCR of the TCR CDR3 used the HTBI primer set.

The V and J genes are TRBV12-3 or TRBV12-4 and TRBJ1-2, with 7 bases fitting TRBD1. The material sequenced was peripheral blood mononuclear cells (PBMCs), taken at new diagnosis, from a patient treated with antithyroid drugs. This TCR derives from a woman in her twenties or thirties with Graves disease. The CDR3 sequence: CASSLTGKETGYTF. In DNA, the CDR3 is TGTGCCAGCAGTCTGACAGGGAAAGAAACTGGCTACACCTTC.